Following are 12 T cell receptor beta chains from one sample sequenced in a study of blood T cell repertoires in COVID-19. Generated by immunoSEQ multiplex PCR, the TCRdb table keeps only in-frame clones and is missing some. This sample has 190,000 or so clones, with more than 65% found just once. Specimen: PBMCs or T cells enriched from blood (not recorded which). These receptors all stem from a middle-aged man who had recovered from COVID-19.

The rearrangement uses TRBV18 and TRBJ2-7; the D is unclear. This CDR3 has 15 amino acids. V lost 0 bases to trimming and J lost 0 bases, with 9 bases between them. Germline CDR1 reads KGHSH; CDR2 reads LQKENI. CDR3 coding DNA: TGTGCCAGCTCACCACCGAATTACGGCTCCTACGAGCAGTACTTC. Translated, it gives CASSPPNYGSYEQYF.

The chain couples TRBV6-6 to TRBJ1-5; TRBD1 might be the D (5 bases). The V gene lost 8 bases and the J gene lost 3 bases, with 14 bases spanning the gap. Germline assignment: CDR1 MNHNY and CDR2 SVGAGI (reference sequence). This CDR3 contains 14 residues. CDR3 sequence reads: CASSREGPNQPQHF. In DNA, the CDR3 is TGTGCCAGCTCTAGGGAGGGGCCCAATCAGCCCCAGCATTTT.

The V call is TRBV19, the J call TRBJ1-2; the D gene is possibly TRBD1 (6 bases). Germline assignment: CDR1 LNHDA and CDR2 SQIVND (reference sequence). CDR3 length: 14 amino acids. V gave up 3 bases and J gave up 4 bases, with 12 bases separating them. The CDR3 region is CASSIRTAFYGYTF. The CDR3 DNA is TGTGCCAGTAGTATCAGGACAGCCTTCTATGGCTACACCTTC.

The chain recombines TRBV4-1 with TRBJ2-7, with 11 bases aligning to TRBD1. Unmatched junction bases numbered 7, after V lost 4 bases and J lost 5 bases. The CDR3 sequence is 15 residues long. Germline lookup yields CDR1 MGHRA and CDR2 YSYEKL. The CDR3 bases are TGCGCCAGCAGCCTTGCGGGGACAGGGGGGCACGAGCAGTACTTC. It is translated as CASSLAGTGGHEQYF.

The CDR3 DNA reads as TGTGCCTGGAGTAAGCAGTCGGGCACTGAAGCTTTCTTT. Its protein is CAWSKQSGTEAFF. The rearrangement joins TRBV30 to TRBJ1-1, with no clear D. Trimming removed 2 bases at V and 4 bases at J, with 11 bases between. The CDR3 spans 13 residues. Germline CDR1 GTSNPN, CDR2 SVGIG (reference sequence). Full variable domain (remainder filled in from reference TRBV30 and TRBJ1-1): SQTIHQWPATLVQPVGSPLSLECTVEGTSNPNLYWYRQAAGRGLQLLFYSVGIGQISSEVPQNLSASRPQDRQFILSSKKLLLSDSGFYLCAWSKQSGTEAFFGQGTRLTVV.

The rearrangement links TRBV5-4 to TRBJ1-6; D possibly corresponds to TRBD1 (5 bases). The CDR3 is made up of 14 amino acids. V was pared by 0 bases and J by 7 bases, with 8 bases between. Germline CDR1 reads SGHNT; CDR2 reads YYREEE (reference sequence). CDR3 nucleotide sequence: TGTGCCAGCAGCTTGGGACAGCCAAATTCACCCCTCCACTTT. This sequence encodes CASSLGQPNSPLHF.

The chain's CDR3 is CASSERQTYEQYF. The CDR3 nucleotides are TGTGCCAGCAGTGAAAGACAGACCTACGAGCAGTACTTC. This chain links TRBV6-1 with TRBJ2-7, with D tentatively TRBD1 (5 bases). The V and J ends lost 2 bases and 2 bases respectively, with 7 bases between them. This CDR3 is 13 amino acids long. CDR1 and CDR2 (germline): MNHNS, SASEGT.

The J gene is TRBJ2-5, the V gene TRBV29-1; D may be TRBD2 (5 bases). The CDR3 has 12 amino acids. V was pared by 7 bases and J by 5 bases, with 14 bases between. Germline V CDR1 and CDR2: SQVTM, ANQGSEA. The CDR3 reads CSALVVGETQYF. CDR3 sequence (DNA): TGCAGCGCACTAGTAGTAGGGGAGACCCAGTACTTC.

This clone was seen just once. V usage is TRBV6-2 or TRBV6-3 and J usage is TRBJ2-7, with TRBD1 matching over 7 bases. With 0 bases clipped from V and 4 bases from J, the junction kept 15 bases outside the gene matches. Germline lookup yields CDR1 MNHEY and CDR2 SVGEGT. The CDR3 is made up of 18 amino acids. CDR3 nucleotide sequence: TGTGCCAGCAGTTACTCGGGCCCGGGACAGCTTTTTCTTTACGAGCAGTACTTC. Protein sequence: CASSYSGPGQLFLYEQYF.

J is TRBJ2-5 and V is TRBV5-6; D gene uncertain. This CDR3 contains 13 residues. CDR1 SGHDT and CDR2 YYEEEE come from the germline V gene. V lost 6 bases and J lost 3, with 12 bases in between. Written as DNA, the CDR3 is TGTGCCAGCAAACCGGGTAACGAAGAGACCCAGTACTTC. Amino acids: CASKPGNEETQYF.

CDR3 nucleotide sequence: TGTGCCAGCAGTGAAGTTCCCCAGGTGGCGACCCAGTACTTC. Translated: CASSEVPQVATQYF. The rearrangement uses TRBV6-1 and TRBJ2-5, with no clear D. The CDR3 runs to 14 residues. Germline V CDR1 and CDR2: MNHNS, SASEGT. The ends were cut back, 1 base at V and 7 bases at J, with 13 bases in the middle.

The V and J genes are TRBV4-1 and TRBJ1-2; no definite D call. Trimming took off 1 base at V and 3 bases at J, with 12 bases between the two ends. The CDR3 is 15 amino acids. Germline loops: CDR1 MGHRA, CDR2 YSYEKL. This chain's CDR3 is CASSQGSGRYYGYTF. In DNA form, the CDR3 reads TGCGCCAGCAGCCAAGGCAGCGGCCGTTACTATGGCTACACCTTC.